The subject of this entry is one T cell receptor beta chain. V was clipped by 0 bases and J by 2 bases, with 11 bases between them. CDR1 and CDR2 from the germline V gene are MNHNS and SASEGT. The CDR3 totals 16 residues. This sample was included in a study of blood T cell repertoires in COVID-19. Libraries were prepared by immunoSEQ multiplex PCR; TCRdb keeps only in-frame clonotypes and omits some of them. The data hold about 42,000 clones, with over 60% observed a single time. The source material was peripheral blood. This clonotype was sampled from a woman in her 70s with acute or convalescent COVID-19. The chain recombines TRBV6-1 with TRBJ1-5; D gene unclear. The CDR3 region is CASSEARGHRNQPQHF. CDR3 DNA sequence: TGTGCCAGCAGTGAAGCGAGAGGGCATCGCAATCAGCCCCAGCATTTT.